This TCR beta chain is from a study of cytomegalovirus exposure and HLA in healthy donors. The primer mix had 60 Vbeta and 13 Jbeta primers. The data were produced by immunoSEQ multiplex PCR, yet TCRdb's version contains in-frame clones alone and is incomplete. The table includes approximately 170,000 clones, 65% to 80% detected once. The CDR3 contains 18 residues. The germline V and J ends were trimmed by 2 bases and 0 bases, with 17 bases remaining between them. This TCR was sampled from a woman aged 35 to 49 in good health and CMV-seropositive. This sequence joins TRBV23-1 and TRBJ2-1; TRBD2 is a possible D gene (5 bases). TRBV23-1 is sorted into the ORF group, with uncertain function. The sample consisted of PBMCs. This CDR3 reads CASSQAGIGVRSYNEQFF. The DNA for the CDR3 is TGCGCCAGCAGTCAAGCGGGTATCGGGGTACGCTCCTACAATGAGCAGTTCTTC.